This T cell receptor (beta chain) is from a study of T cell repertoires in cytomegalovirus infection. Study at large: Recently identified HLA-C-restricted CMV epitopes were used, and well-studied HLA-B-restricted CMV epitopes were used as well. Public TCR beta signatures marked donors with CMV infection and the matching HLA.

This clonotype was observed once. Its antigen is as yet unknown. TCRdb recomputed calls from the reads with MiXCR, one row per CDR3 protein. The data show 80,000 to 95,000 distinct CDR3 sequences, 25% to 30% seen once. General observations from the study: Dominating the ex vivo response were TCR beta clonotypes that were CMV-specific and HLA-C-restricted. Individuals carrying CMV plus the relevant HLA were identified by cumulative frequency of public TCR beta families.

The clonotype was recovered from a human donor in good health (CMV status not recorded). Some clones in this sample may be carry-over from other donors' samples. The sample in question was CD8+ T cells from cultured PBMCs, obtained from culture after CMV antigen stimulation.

This CDR3 reads CASSYTSGGTEAFF. CDR3 DNA sequence: TGTGCCAGCAGTTACACCTCAGGGGGCACTGAAGCTTTCTTT. The gene calls are TRBV6-8 and TRBJ1-1, with 7 bases fitting TRBD1. V shed 2 bases, J shed 4 bases, and the junction held 4 bases outside the gene matches. The CDR3 covers 14 residues. CDR1 and CDR2 (germline): MNHGY, SAAAGT.